This entry concerns a single T cell receptor beta chain. Under the authors' procedure: Estimates of nucleated cell counts were drawn from the amplification of reference gene primers. Libraries were prepared by immunoSEQ multiplex PCR; TCRdb keeps only in-frame clonotypes and omits some of them. V, J and clone size are those of that table, while D and trimming were read from the DNA. The repertoire includes 120,000 or so clones, roughly 77% of them detected once, and 16% sits in the top ten. The sample originates from a study of blood T cell repertoires in COVID-19. Background on the study: From the United States, Italy and Spain came samples of acute and convalescent COVID-19. The analysed material was cDNA or gDNA that came from T cells, B-cell-depleted T cells, or PBMCs.

V lost 3 bases and J lost 4, with 5 bases in between. Germline assignment: CDR1 KGHDR and CDR2 SFDVKD. The CDR3 has 12 residues. The rearrangement uses TRBV24-1 and TRBJ2-5; D not resolved. The specimen was peripheral blood. This receptor was identified in a man in his fifties or sixties with active or convalescent COVID-19. The CDR3: CATSDRLETQYF. In DNA, the CDR3 is TGTGCCACCAGTGATCGGTTAGAGACCCAGTACTTC.